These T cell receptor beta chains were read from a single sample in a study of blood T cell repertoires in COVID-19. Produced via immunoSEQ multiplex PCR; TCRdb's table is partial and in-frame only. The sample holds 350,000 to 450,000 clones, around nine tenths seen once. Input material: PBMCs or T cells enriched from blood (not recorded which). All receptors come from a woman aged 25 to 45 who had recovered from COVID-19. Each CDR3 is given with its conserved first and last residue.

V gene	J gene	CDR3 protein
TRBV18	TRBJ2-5	CASSPLQGPETQYF
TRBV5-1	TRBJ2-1	CATKSGISYNEQFF
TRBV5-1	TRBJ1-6	CASIRRDGDNSPLHF
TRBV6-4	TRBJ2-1	CASSPQRGAGEQFF
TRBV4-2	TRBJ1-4	CASSQLDSYSKLFF
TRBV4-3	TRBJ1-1	CASSQEVELNTEAFF
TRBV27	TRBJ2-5	CASSLFRNGLAGGRRVETQYF
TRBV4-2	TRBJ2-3	CASSQEASGSTDTQYF
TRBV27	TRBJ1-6	CASSWTGEDSPLHF
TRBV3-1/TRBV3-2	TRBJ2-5	CGTSGNQETQYF
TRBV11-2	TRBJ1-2	CASSTPQGYYGYTF
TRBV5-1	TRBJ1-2	CASSWRGTGLVNYGYTF
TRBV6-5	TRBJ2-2	CASTRGARDTGELFF
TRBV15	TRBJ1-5	CATSSYKGVSQPQHF
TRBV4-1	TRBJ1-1	CASSWARGGTEAFF
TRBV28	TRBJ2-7	CASSGRGEQYF
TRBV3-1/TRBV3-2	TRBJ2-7	CASSLSWTGSYEQYF
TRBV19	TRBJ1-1	CASSRGDRFEAFF
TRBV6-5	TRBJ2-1	CASSYSEANEQFF
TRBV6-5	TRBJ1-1	CASGSAGTGTEAFF
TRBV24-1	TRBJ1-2	CATRSSGTGGDGYTF
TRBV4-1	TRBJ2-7	CASSQVGQSYEQYF
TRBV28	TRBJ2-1	CASSLEGLSREQFF
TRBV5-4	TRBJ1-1	CASSLGVLRGITEAFF